One sample yielded the 21 T cell receptor beta chains listed below, sequenced in a study of blood T cell repertoires in COVID-19. Clones were sequenced by immunoSEQ multiplex PCR, and TCRdb holds only the in-frame ones, with some missing. Of a few hundred thousand clones listed, roughly 86% were seen once; the top ten hold approximately 8.5%. The sequenced sample consisted of peripheral blood. The source of these receptors is a man younger than 35 with active or convalescent COVID-19.

The chain joins TRBV1 to TRBJ1-5; TRBD1, as called in the table, went unchecked against the DNA. TRBV1 has pseudogene status. CDR3 size: 14 residues. CDR3 nucleotides: TGCACCAGCAGCCAAGAACAGGAGAATCAGCCCCAGCATTTT. Its protein is CTSSQEQENQPQHF.

V and J are TRBV5-1 and TRBJ2-7; TRBD2 might be the D (5 bases). Trimming stripped 0 bases from V and 6 bases from J, with 7 bases between. There are 12 residues in the CDR3. CDR1 and CDR2 (germline): SGHRS, YFSETQ. CDR3 nucleotides: TGCGCCAGCAGCTTGGCGGGATTCGAGCAGTACTTC. The encoded protein is CASSLAGFEQYF.

This clone was found once. The rearrangement joins TRBV5-5 to TRBJ2-7; D is uncertain. Germline loops: CDR1 SGHKS, CDR2 YYEKEE (reference sequence). Trimming removed 2 bases from V and 2 bases from J, with 8 bases in between. The length of the CDR3 is 13 residues. The CDR3 here is CASSFRSAYEQYF. CDR3 coding DNA: TGTGCCAGCAGCTTTCGGAGTGCCTACGAGCAGTACTTC.

The rearrangement uses TRBV10-3 and TRBJ1-5; 7 bases map to TRBD1. The CDR3 contains 15 residues. The trim removed 6 bases at V and 2 bases at J, leaving 7 bases unmatched. Germline CDR1 ENHRY, CDR2 SYGVKD. The CDR3, as DNA: TGTGCCATCAGCCCCGGGACAGAAGGCAATCAGCCCCAGCATTTT. The encoded protein is CAISPGTEGNQPQHF.

A single count supports this clone. The chain is built from TRBV2 and TRBJ1-4; no firm D call. This CDR3 region has 16 residues. V lost 6 bases to trimming and J lost 4 bases, with 18 bases between them. The germline V gene has CDR1 SNHLY and CDR2 FYNNEI. The CDR3, as DNA: TGTGCCAGCAGCCCCCTGCGGGCCGGCTATAATGAAAAACTGTTTTTT. It codes for CASSPLRAGYNEKLFF. The full variable domain, in which reference TRBV2 and TRBJ1-4 provide the parts outside the CDR3, is EPEVTQTPSHQVTQMGQEVILRCVPISNHLYFYWYRQILGQKVEFLVSFYNNEISEKSEIFDDQFSVERPDGSNFTLKIRSTKLEDSAMYFCASSPLRAGYNEKLFFGSGTQLSVL.

The chain uses TRBV7-8 and TRBJ1-1, with D perhaps matching TRBD1 (6 bases). The germline V and J ends were trimmed by 0 bases and 11 bases, with 16 bases remaining between them. The CDR3 contains 14 residues. Germline-derived CDR1 and CDR2 are SGHVS and FQNEAQ. CDR3 residues: CASSLAAGAPRAFF. The CDR3 region has the DNA TGTGCCAGCAGCTTAGCGGCAGGGGCACCGCGGGCTTTCTTT.

The rearrangement joins TRBV9 to TRBJ1-4; D gene uncertain. V was shortened by 4 bases and J by 2 bases, with 15 bases between the two germline ends. This CDR3 is built from 16 residues. The germline V gene has CDR1 SGDLS and CDR2 YYNGEE. CDR3 protein: CASSPFPQATNEKLFF. CDR3 nucleotide sequence: TGTGCCAGCAGCCCCTTCCCGCAGGCGACTAATGAAAAACTGTTTTTT.

The gene calls are TRBV25-1 and TRBJ2-5; possible D gene TRBD1, 5 bases. Germline values: CDR1 MGHDK, CDR2 SYGVNS. The CDR3 is 11 amino acids. Between the trimmed V and J ends, which lost 6 bases and 12 bases, there was a span of 14 bases. CDR3 nucleotide sequence: TGTGCCAGCAGAGTAGGTGGGGCCGAGTACTTC. Protein sequence: CASRVGGAEYF.

V is TRBV2 and J is TRBJ2-7; D not certain. V lost 7 bases and J lost 5, with 9 bases in between. CDR3 length: 11 amino acids. The germline gives CDR1 SNHLY, CDR2 FYNNEI. This CDR3 is CASTRINEQYF. CDR3 DNA: TGTGCCAGCACGAGGATCAACGAGCAGTACTTC. Variable domain in full (rest from reference TRBV2 and TRBJ2-7): EPEVTQTPSHQVTQMGQEVILRCVPISNHLYFYWYRQILGQKVEFLVSFYNNEISEKSEIFDDQFSVERPDGSNFTLKIRSTKLEDSAMYFCASTRINEQYFGPGTRLTVT.

The chain joins TRBV11-2 to TRBJ2-3, with TRBD1 matching over 8 bases. V trimming: 3 bases; J trimming: 3 bases; junction bases outside the gene matches: 5. This CDR3 contains 15 residues. Per the germline V gene, CDR1 is SGHAT and CDR2 is FQNNGV. CDR3: CASSFRGRETDTQYF. The CDR3 region has the DNA TGTGCCAGCAGCTTCAGGGGGCGCGAGACAGATACGCAGTATTTT. Drawing the rest from reference TRBV11-2 and TRBJ2-3, the complete variable domain is EAGVAQSPRYKIIEKRQSVAFWCNPISGHATLYWYQQILGQGPKLLIQFQNNGVVDDSQLPKDRFSAERLKGVDSTLKIQPAKLEDSAVYLCASSFRGRETDTQYFGPGTRLTVL.

V usage is TRBV18 and J usage is TRBJ1-1; D not resolved. Trimming left V 2 bases short and J 4 bases short, with 14 bases between. Germline V lookup: CDR1 KGHSH, CDR2 LQKENI. The CDR3 covers 15 residues. Written as DNA, the CDR3 is TGTGCCAGCTCACCAGCTCGCGCAGGCCCCACTGAAGCTTTCTTT. It yields the protein CASSPARAGPTEAFF.

V usage is TRBV12-5 and J usage is TRBJ2-3; D remains ambiguous. Per germline, CDR1 LGHNT and CDR2 FRNRAP. With 0 bases removed from V and 7 bases from J, the gap between germline ends came to 8 bases. This CDR3 comprises 13 residues. The CDR3 sequence: CASGLVSPYTQYF. The CDR3 DNA reads as TGTGCTAGTGGTTTGGTGTCCCCCTATACGCAGTATTTT. The variable domain in full, completed from reference TRBV12-5 and TRBJ2-3, reads DARVTQTPRHKVTEMGQEVTMRCQPILGHNTVFWYRQTMMQGLELLAYFRNRAPLDDSGMPKDRFSAEMPDATLATLKIQPSEPRDSAVYFCASGLVSPYTQYFGPGTRLTVL.

This sequence joins TRBV7-9 and TRBJ1-4, with 7 bases identical to TRBD1. V was pared by 5 bases and J by 4 bases, with 7 bases of the junction left unmatched. The CDR3 contains 15 residues. Per germline, CDR1 SEHNR and CDR2 FQNEAQ (reference sequence). The CDR3 nucleotides read TGTGCCAGCAGCACCGGGACAGACTTTAATGAAAAACTGTTTTTT. Its protein is CASSTGTDFNEKLFF.

This clone has at least ten counts. The rearrangement links TRBV6-4 to TRBJ2-3, with D possibly being TRBD2 (7 bases). CDR3 size: 15 residues. CDR1 and CDR2 (germline): MRHNA, SNTAGT. V dropped 2 bases and J dropped 5 bases, with 14 bases sitting between them. The CDR3: CASSDTVGGQDTQYF. The CDR3 coding sequence is TGTGCCAGCAGTGACACAGTGGGGGGGCAAGATACGCAGTATTTT.

Points on this clone: Other DNA sequences in the same sample also yield this CDR3. This chain uses TRBV12-3 or TRBV12-4 with TRBJ1-1; D is uncertain. The CDR3 is made up of 11 amino acids. V dropped 1 base and J dropped 7 bases, with 4 bases sitting between them. CDR3 in DNA: TGTGCCAGCAGTTTAGGCGGTGAAGCTTTCTTT. The encoded protein is CASSLGGEAFF.

The CDR3: CASSLDTFSEAFF. The DNA of the CDR3 is TGTGCCAGCAGCTTAGACACGTTCAGTGAAGCTTTCTTT. The rearrangement uses TRBV7-2 and TRBJ1-1, with D unresolved. Germline V gene lookup returns CDR1 SGHTA and CDR2 FQGNSA. The CDR3 spans 13 residues. V lost 1 base and J lost 7, with 10 bases in between.

This chain connects TRBV5-1 to TRBJ1-2; D is undetermined. Germline V lookup: CDR1 SGHRS, CDR2 YFSETQ. V was cut by 2 bases and J by 4 bases, with 15 bases left in between. This CDR3 has 15 amino acids. CDR3 nucleotide sequence: TGCGCCAGCAGCTTACAGACGAACGAACCCTATGGCTACACCTTC. Translated, it gives CASSLQTNEPYGYTF.

This chain uses TRBV2 with TRBJ2-5; TRBD2 agrees at 8 bases. This CDR3 has 17 amino acids. Per the germline V gene, CDR1 is SNHLY and CDR2 is FYNNEI. V lost 5 bases and J lost 3; bases outside the gene matches: 14. The CDR3 region is CASSSRGGGLNKETQYF. CDR3 nucleotide sequence: TGTGCCAGCAGTTCCCGGGGGGGAGGATTAAACAAAGAGACCCAGTACTTC. Filled out from reference TRBV2 and TRBJ2-5, the complete variable domain reads EPEVTQTPSHQVTQMGQEVILRCVPISNHLYFYWYRQILGQKVEFLVSFYNNEISEKSEIFDDQFSVERPDGSNFTLKIRSTKLEDSAMYFCASSSRGGGLNKETQYFGPGTRLLVL.

This clone has just a few counts. The chain uses TRBV6-2 or TRBV6-3 and TRBJ1-2, with D possibly being TRBD1 (6 bases). V was pared by 4 bases and J by 4 bases, with 22 bases between. The CDR3 runs to 17 residues. CDR1 is MNHEY, CDR2 SVGEGT, per germline. The CDR3 sequence is CASSLAPILKDSYGYTF. CDR3 nucleotides: TGTGCCAGCAGTTTGGCCCCCATCTTAAAGGACAGCTATGGCTACACCTTC.

The V and J genes are TRBV5-1 and TRBJ1-3, with a possible D match to TRBD1 (6 bases). Trimming left V 4 bases short and J 4 bases short, with 15 bases between. Germline V CDR1 and CDR2: SGHRS, YFSETQ. The CDR3 consists of 15 residues. CDR3 bases: TGCGCCAGCAGCCAGGACAGTAATTTAGGAAACACCATATATTTT. Its translation is CASSQDSNLGNTIYF. Together with reference TRBV5-1 and TRBJ1-3, the CDR3 gives the full variable domain: KAGVTQTPRYLIKTRGQQVTLSCSPISGHRSVSWYQQTPGQGLQFLFEYFSETQRNKGNFPGRFSGRQFSNSRSEMNVSTLELGDSALYLCASSQDSNLGNTIYFGEGSWLTVV.

The count of this clone is one. CDR3 bases: TGTGCCAGCAGCTTGGACGCTGGGAGTCTTTACAATGAGCAGTTCTTC. This gives the protein CASSLDAGSLYNEQFF. V and J are TRBV11-3 and TRBJ2-1, with D possibly being TRBD2 (5 bases). Germline V CDR1 and CDR2: SGHNT, YENEEA. The CDR3 has 16 amino acids. Trimming took 3 bases from V and 4 from J, leaving 16 bases between them. The full variable domain, with the rest looked up from reference TRBV11-3 and TRBJ2-1, is EAGVVQSPRYKIIEKKQPVAFWCNPISGHNTLYWYLQNLGQGPELLIRYENEEAVDDSQLPKDRFSAERLKGVDSTLKIQPAELGDSAVYLCASSLDAGSLYNEQFFGPGTRLTVL.